One sample yielded the 25 T cell receptor beta chains listed below, sequenced in a study of OX40 agonist ivuxolimab in advanced cancers. Sequencing was performed with immunoSEQ multiplex PCR; in TCRdb, only in-frame clones are kept and a portion is missing. The sample holds approximately 80,000 clones, approximately 91% seen once. The specimen comprised CD4+ or CD8+ T cells sorted from blood, sampled in a trial of the OX40 agonist ivuxolimab. These receptors were collected from an adult with an advanced solid tumor such as melanoma, head and neck, liver or kidney cancer.

V and J are TRBV5-3 and TRBJ1-4; D may be TRBD1 (5 bases). TRBV5-3 is treated as an ORF (open reading frame) with a function not yet certain. Trimming removed 3 bases at V and 0 bases at J, with 27 bases between. This CDR3 is 21 amino acids long. CDR3 DNA: TGTGCCAGAAGCTATGATCCAGGGTCTGTACTCAAAGCCTCAACTAATGAAAAACTGTTTTTT. Encoded protein: CARSYDPGSVLKASTNEKLFF.

The chain couples TRBV5-1 to TRBJ1-3; D is perhaps TRBD1 (6 bases). The CDR3 has 15 residues. The V gene's germline CDR1 is SGHRS and CDR2 YFSETQ. V was clipped by 0 bases and J by 3 bases, with 10 bases between them. Here the CDR3 DNA reads TGCGCCAGCAGCTTGGCACAGGGAGGTGGAAACACCATATATTTT. As protein: CASSLAQGGGNTIYF.

The V and J genes are TRBV7-3 and TRBJ2-7; 11 nucleotides agree with TRBD2. The CDR3 spans 16 residues. Germline V CDR1 and CDR2: SGHTA, FQGTGA. J lost 0 bases, V lost 5 bases, and 6 bases had no gene match. DNA for the CDR3: TGTGCCAGCAGCCCTAGACTAGCGGGAAACTCCTACGAGCAGTACTTC. It codes for CASSPRLAGNSYEQYF.

The chain carries TRBV30 and TRBJ1-5, with unresolved D. CDR3 length: 15 amino acids. V was trimmed by 3 bases and J by 0 bases, leaving 12 bases between them. The germline V gene encodes CDR1 GTSNPN and CDR2 SVGIG (reference sequence). The CDR3 loop is CAWSPPGHSNQPQHF. The CDR3, as DNA: TGTGCCTGGAGCCCCCCGGGCCATAGCAATCAGCCCCAGCATTTT.

The DNA for the CDR3 is TGCGCCAGCAGCCAAGGGACAGGGGTAAATGAGCAGTTCTTC. Its translation: CASSQGTGVNEQFF. The rearrangement uses TRBV4-1 and TRBJ2-1, with 9 bases aligning to TRBD1. Trimming removed 1 base from V and 7 bases from J; junction bases left unmatched: 2. There are 14 residues in the CDR3. Germline-derived CDR1 and CDR2 are MGHRA and YSYEKL.

This sequence joins TRBV7-9 and TRBJ2-5; the D call may be TRBD1 or TRBD2 (5 bases each). V dropped 4 bases and J dropped 3 bases, with 15 bases sitting between them. The V gene's germline CDR1 is SEHNR and CDR2 FQNEAQ (reference sequence). This CDR3 region has 15 residues. CDR3 residues: CASSSQQVGEETQYF. CDR3 in DNA: TGTGCCAGCAGCTCACAACAGGTGGGGGAAGAGACCCAGTACTTC.

The chain joins TRBV6-6 to TRBJ1-1, with D perhaps TRBD1 (5 bases). From germline, CDR1 is MNHNY and CDR2 SVGAGI (reference sequence). The ends were cut back, 5 bases at V and 1 base at J, with 11 bases in the middle. This CDR3 is built from 14 residues. CDR3 residues: CASSGAHPNTEAFF. The CDR3 nucleotides are TGTGCCAGCAGTGGGGCACATCCGAACACTGAAGCTTTCTTT.

This clone appeared a single time. The V call is TRBV27, the J call TRBJ1-2; TRBD1 aligns across 7 bases. The CDR3 runs 13 residues. Germline trimming cut 3 bases from V and 4 bases from J; bases unmatched to any gene: 2. In germline, CDR1 is MNHEY, CDR2 SMNVEV (reference sequence). The CDR3 protein is CASSLTGTYGYTF. The CDR3 DNA sequence: TGTGCCAGCAGTTTGACAGGGACCTATGGCTACACCTTC.

The V call is TRBV5-1, the J call TRBJ2-7, with 8 bases matching TRBD1. CDR1 is SGHRS and CDR2 is YFSETQ in the germline V gene. The CDR3 loop spans 14 amino acids. The V segment lost 4 bases and the J segment 5 bases; nucleotides outside the gene matches: 8. CDR3 sequence: CASSRSGGQDEQYF. CDR3 DNA: TGCGCCAGCAGCCGATCAGGGGGCCAGGACGAGCAGTACTTC.

This CDR3 is CASSKGRGREPQHF. CDR3 nucleotides: TGTGCCAGCAGCAAAGGGAGGGGAAGGGAGCCCCAGCATTTT. The chain combines TRBV21-1 with TRBJ1-5. TRBV21-1 is flagged as a pseudogene. This CDR3 spans 14 amino acids.

The V call is TRBV18, the J call TRBJ2-6; D is undetermined. Germline loops: CDR1 KGHSH, CDR2 LQKENI. V was clipped by 6 bases and J by 0 bases, with 12 bases between them. The CDR3 sequence is 16 residues long. CDR3 sequence reads: CASSQTFLSGANVLTF. The CDR3 DNA follows: TGTGCCAGCTCCCAGACATTTCTCTCTGGGGCCAACGTCCTGACTTTC.

The rearrangement links TRBV5-5 to TRBJ2-7, with 9 positions matching TRBD1. The CDR3 is 14 amino acids. Germline V gene lookup returns CDR1 SGHKS and CDR2 YYEKEE (reference sequence). J lost 3 bases, V lost 3 bases, and 4 bases had no gene match. The DNA for the CDR3 is TGTGCCAGCAGCTGGGGACAGGGAAACTACGAGCAGTACTTC. It is translated as CASSWGQGNYEQYF.

The J gene is TRBJ1-2, the V gene TRBV27; the D gene is possibly TRBD1 (6 bases). The ends were cut back, 5 bases at V and 4 bases at J, with 14 bases in the middle. Germline V gene sequence: CDR1 MNHEY, CDR2 SMNVEV (reference sequence). This CDR3 comprises 14 residues. The CDR3 spells CASSQGNSPYGYTF. CDR3 bases: TGTGCCAGCAGTCAGGGGAACAGTCCCTATGGCTACACCTTC.

V is TRBV5-1 and J is TRBJ1-5; 11 bases match TRBD1. The trim removed 0 bases at V and 6 bases at J, leaving 2 bases unmatched. In germline, CDR1 is SGHRS, CDR2 YFSETQ. This CDR3 spans 15 amino acids. The CDR3 reads CASSLGTGGIQPQHF. The CDR3 DNA reads TGCGCCAGCAGCTTGGGGACAGGGGGCATTCAGCCCCAGCATTTT.

V and J are TRBV7-3 and TRBJ2-5, with 7 bases aligning to TRBD2. V gave up 5 bases and J gave up 3 bases; unmatched junction bases: 6. The CDR3 has 14 amino acids. The germline gives CDR1 SGHTA, CDR2 FQGTGA. This CDR3 reads CASSASGTKETQYF. The DNA for the CDR3 is TGTGCCAGCAGCGCCTCCGGGACTAAAGAGACCCAGTACTTC.

The chain recombines TRBV7-9 with TRBJ2-3; 9 bases agree with TRBD2. Germline V gives CDR1 SEHNR, CDR2 FQNEAQ (reference sequence). J gave up 2 bases and V 9 bases, and 9 bases lay outside the gene matches. The CDR3 length is 15 residues. Written as DNA, the CDR3 is TGTGCCAGTTCTGGGCTAGCGGGGATCACAGATACGCAGTATTTT. Amino acids: CASSGLAGITDTQYF.

V gene TRBV10-1 combines with J gene TRBJ2-1; no reliable D call. The germline V gene has CDR1 WNHNN and CDR2 SYGVQD (reference sequence). Trimming pared 3 bases from V and 2 bases from J, leaving 11 bases between. This CDR3 has 15 residues. The CDR3 here is CASSDDIGTYNEQFF. CDR3 sequence (DNA): TGCGCCAGCAGTGATGATATAGGGACCTACAATGAGCAGTTCTTC.

This clone was counted a single time. The gene calls are TRBV14 and TRBJ2-3, with 7 bases that match TRBD2. The CDR3 runs 16 residues. CDR1 is SGHDN, CDR2 FVKESK, per germline. Trimming cost V 0 bases and J 2 bases; bases outside gene matches: 5. CDR3 amino acids: CASSQDAGVITDTQYF. CDR3 nucleotides: TGTGCCAGCAGCCAAGACGCGGGAGTAATCACAGATACGCAGTATTTT.

The J gene is TRBJ2-7, the V gene TRBV9; a weak D match, TRBD1 (5 bases). This CDR3 comprises 12 residues. From germline, CDR1 is SGDLS and CDR2 YYNGEE. The ends were cut back, 0 bases at V and 9 bases at J, with 10 bases in the middle. The CDR3 spells CASSVGGSAQYF. The CDR3 region has the DNA TGTGCCAGCAGCGTAGGGGGCTCCGCGCAGTACTTC. Full variable domain (outside the CDR3, taken from reference TRBV9 and TRBJ2-7): DSGVTQTPKHLITATGQRVTLRCSPRSGDLSVYWYQQSLDQGLQFLIQYYNGEERAKGNILERFSAQQFPDLHSELNLSSLELGDSALYFCASSVGGSAQYFGPGTRLTVT.

The rearrangement links TRBV5-1 to TRBJ2-7, with a weak D call TRBD2 (6 bases). This CDR3 has 16 amino acids. Trimming removed 0 bases at V and 1 base at J, with 14 bases between. Germline assignment: CDR1 SGHRS and CDR2 YFSETQ. The CDR3 here is CASSLGVREKSYEQYF. The CDR3 DNA reads as TGCGCCAGCAGCTTGGGGGTCCGGGAGAAGTCCTACGAGCAGTACTTC.

This sequence joins TRBV30 and TRBJ1-1, with a tentative D call TRBD1 (5 bases). This CDR3 contains 15 residues. From germline, CDR1 is GTSNPN and CDR2 SVGIG (reference sequence). With 4 bases removed from V and 1 base from J, the gap between germline ends came to 16 bases. In DNA form, the CDR3 reads TGTGCCTGGAACAAGAACGGGGGGAGGAACACTGAAGCTTTCTTT. It translates to CAWNKNGGRNTEAFF.

The chain carries TRBV5-1 and TRBJ1-1; tentatively, D is TRBD1 (5 bases). CDR3 length: 14 residues. Germline CDR1 is SGHRS and CDR2 is YFSETQ. The germline V and J ends were trimmed by 0 bases and 6 bases, with 12 bases remaining between them. DNA for the CDR3: TGCGCCAGCAGCTTGGGCGGGACGCTGGCTGAAGCTTTCTTT. It is translated as CASSLGGTLAEAFF.

The chain links TRBV5-4 to TRBJ2-5, with D perhaps matching TRBD1 (6 bases). V lost 0 bases and J lost 3, with 9 bases in between. Germline V gene lookup returns CDR1 SGHNT and CDR2 YYREEE (reference sequence). The CDR3 contains 14 residues. The CDR3 DNA reads TGTGCCAGCAGCTTGGCCGGACAGAAAGAGACCCAGTACTTC. Translating it yields CASSLAGQKETQYF.

The rearrangement uses TRBV7-3 and TRBJ1-1, with D maybe TRBD1 (5 bases). Trimming cost V 2 bases and J 7 bases, with 11 bases left between them. Germline CDR1 reads SGHTA; CDR2 reads FQGTGA. There are 13 residues in the CDR3. CDR3 DNA: TGTGCCAGCAGCTTAGCGGGGGACCTTGAAGCTTTCTTT. It specifies CASSLAGDLEAFF.

Note on this clone: The germline gene is not matched at one end of the junction; a read error may be the cause. The rearrangement uses TRBV6-1 and TRBJ1-2; D gene ambiguous. CDR3 length: 13 amino acids. CDR1 is MNHNS and CDR2 is SASEGT in the germline V gene. As DNA, the CDR3 is TGTGCCACCAGTATGGCCCGGAACTATGGCTACACCTTC. Translating it yields CATSMARNYGYTF.